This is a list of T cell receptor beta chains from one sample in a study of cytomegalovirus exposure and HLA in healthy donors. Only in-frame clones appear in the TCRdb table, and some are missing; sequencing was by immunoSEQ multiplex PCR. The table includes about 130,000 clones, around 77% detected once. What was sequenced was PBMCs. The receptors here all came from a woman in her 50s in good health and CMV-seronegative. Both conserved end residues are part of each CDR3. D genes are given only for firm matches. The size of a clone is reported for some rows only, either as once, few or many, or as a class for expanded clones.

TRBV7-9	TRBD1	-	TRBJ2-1	TGTGCCAGCAGCCCAGGGGGCACAGGTGGTCAGTTCTTC	CASSPGGTGGQFF
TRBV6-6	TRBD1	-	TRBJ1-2	TGTGCCAGCAGTTACTCTCCGACAGGGCCAAACTATGGCTACACCTTC	CASSYSPTGPNYGYTF
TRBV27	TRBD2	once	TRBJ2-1	TGTGCCAGCAGTGGCAAGGCGGCGGGACTAGCGTACAATGAGCAGTTCTTC	CASSGKAAGLAYNEQFF
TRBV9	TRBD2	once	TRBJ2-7	TGTGCCAGCAGCGTAGCGGGGCTAGCGGGAGGGCCAGGACACGAGCAGTACTTC	CASSVAGLAGGPGHEQYF
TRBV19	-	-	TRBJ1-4	TGTGCCAGTAGTCCAAACAGGGCTGATAATGAAAAACTGTTTTTT	CASSPNRADNEKLFF
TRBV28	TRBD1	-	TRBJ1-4	TGTGCCAGCAGTTCCCCGGGACAGGGGACTGAAAAACTGTTTTTT	CASSSPGQGTEKLFF
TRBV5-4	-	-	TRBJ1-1	TGTGCCACCATCGGACAAACAAACACTGAAGCTTTCTTT	CATIGQTNTEAFF
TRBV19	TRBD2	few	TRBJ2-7	TGTGCCAGTAGTAGCAAGGTAACATGGCGGGAGCGGCCCTACGAGCAGTACTTC	CASSSKVTWRERPYEQYF
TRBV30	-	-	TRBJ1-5	TGTGCCTGGAGTGTGGGAGTTAGCAATCAGCCCCAGCATTTT	CAWSVGVSNQPQHF
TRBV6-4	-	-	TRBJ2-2	TGTGCCAGCAGTGATCGTCTAGCCGGGGAGCTGTTTTTT	CASSDRLAGELFF
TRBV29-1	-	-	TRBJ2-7	TGCAGCGTTGAAACAGCGGGCCAGACCTACGAGCAGTACTTC	CSVETAGQTYEQYF
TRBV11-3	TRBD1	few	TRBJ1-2	TGTGCCAGCAGCTACACAGGGGGCGGTGGCTACACCTTC	CASSYTGGGGYTF
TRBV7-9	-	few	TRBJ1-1	TGTGCCAGCAGCCCCCAGACTCCTAACACTGAAGCTTTCTTT	CASSPQTPNTEAFF
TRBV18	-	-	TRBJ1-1	TGTGCCAGCTCACCACAGAGCGGGAACACTGAAGCTTTCTTT	CASSPQSGNTEAFF
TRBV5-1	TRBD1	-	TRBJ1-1	TGCGCCAGCAGGTCAACCGGGACAGGGGTGAGGGGTGAAGCTTTCTTT	CASRSTGTGVRGEAFF
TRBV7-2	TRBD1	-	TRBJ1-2	TGTGCCAGCAGCTTAGCTCAGGGGGCGCGGGGGAATGGCTACACCTTC	CASSLAQGARGNGYTF
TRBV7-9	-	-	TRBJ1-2	TGTGCCAGCAGCTTAGTTAGGGGCGGCTACACCTTC	CASSLVRGGYTF
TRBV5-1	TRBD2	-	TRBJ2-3	TGCGCCAGCAGCTTAGCGGGAGTCAACCCAGATACGCAGTATTTT	CASSLAGVNPDTQYF
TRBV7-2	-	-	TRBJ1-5	TGTGCCAGCAGCCCCCCCGGCAGGGGCAATCAGCCCCAGCATTTT	CASSPPGRGNQPQHF
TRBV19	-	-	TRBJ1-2	TGTGCTGGGGGAGCGGGAATCTATGGCTACACCTTC	CAGGAGIYGYTF
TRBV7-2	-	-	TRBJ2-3	TGTGCCAGCAGCCCGGTTTTGGGGGCGCGTGGAGATACGCAGTATTTT	CASSPVLGARGDTQYF
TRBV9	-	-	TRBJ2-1	TGTGCCAGCAGCGTAAGAGGACAGAGCTACAATGAGCAGTTCTTC	CASSVRGQSYNEQFF
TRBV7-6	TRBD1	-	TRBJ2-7	TGTGCCAGCAGCTTGGGGTCCGGGACAGGGTCTTCCGAGCAGTACTTC	CASSLGSGTGSSEQYF
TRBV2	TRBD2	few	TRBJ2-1	TGTGCCAGTTTGACTAGCGGGGTTCCGGGAAATGAGCAGTTCTTC	CASLTSGVPGNEQFF
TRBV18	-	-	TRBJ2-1	TGTGCCAGCCACACTGGGCAGCCTGGAATCTTATACAATGAGCAGTTCTTC	CASHTGQPGILYNEQFF
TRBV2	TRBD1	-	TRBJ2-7	TGTGCCAGCAGTGGATGGGACAGGGACTACGAGCAGTACTTC	CASSGWDRDYEQYF
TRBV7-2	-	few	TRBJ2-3	TGTGCCAGCGCTTTCCGGGATCTTACAGATACGCAGTATTTT	CASAFRDLTDTQYF
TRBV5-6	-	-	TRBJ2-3	TGTGCCAGCAGCTTGGACACCGTGGCAGATACGCAGTATTTT	CASSLDTVADTQYF
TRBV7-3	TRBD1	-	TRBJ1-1	TGTGCCAGCACCCAACGGGCACAGGGGGCGTGGACTGAAGCTTTCTTT	CASTQRAQGAWTEAFF
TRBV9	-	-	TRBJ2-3	TGTGCCAGCAGCGTAGGTGTAACTAGCACAGATACGCAGTATTTT	CASSVGVTSTDTQYF
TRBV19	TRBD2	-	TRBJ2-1	TGTGCCAGTATCTCACCAAGGACTAGCGGGACCTCCTACAATGAGCAGTTCTTC	CASISPRTSGTSYNEQFF
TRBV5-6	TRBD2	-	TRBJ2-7	TGTGCCACCTCACTAGCGGCAGCCTACGAGCAGTACTTC	CATSLAAAYEQYF
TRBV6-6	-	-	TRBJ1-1	TGTGCTTGCAGGGGAGTAGCTTTCTTT	CACRGVAFF
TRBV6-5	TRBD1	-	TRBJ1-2	TGTGCCAGCACTGAATTGACAGGGAACGGCTACACCTTC	CASTELTGNGYTF
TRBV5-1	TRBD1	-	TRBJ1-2	TGCGCCAGCAGCTTGGGGGACAGGGTAGTGGACTATGGCTACACCTTC	CASSLGDRVVDYGYTF
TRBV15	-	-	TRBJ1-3	TGTGCCACCAGCAGGGGCAACACAGGCGGAAACACCATATATTTT	CATSRGNTGGNTIYF
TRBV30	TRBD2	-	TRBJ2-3	TGTGCCTGGAGTGCGTACGGGACTAGCGGGAGATTAGATACGCAGTATTTT	CAWSAYGTSGRLDTQYF
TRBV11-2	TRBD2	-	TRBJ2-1	TGTGCCAGCAGTTTGAGCGGGGCCGCGGGCAATGAGCAGTTCTTC	CASSLSGAAGNEQFF
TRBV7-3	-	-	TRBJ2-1	TGTGCCAGCAGCTTAATTGGGAGGGGGATATACAATGAGCAGTTCTTC	CASSLIGRGIYNEQFF
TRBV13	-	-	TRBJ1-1	TGTGCCAGCAGCAATACCCCACTCACTGAAGCTTTCTTT	CASSNTPLTEAFF
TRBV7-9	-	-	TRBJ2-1	TGTGCCAGCAGCCCCTCGGACAATGAGCAGTTCTTC	CASSPSDNEQFF
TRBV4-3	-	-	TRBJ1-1	TGCGCCAGCAGCCAAGACCCGGGACACCTGAACACTGAAGCTTTCTTT	CASSQDPGHLNTEAFF
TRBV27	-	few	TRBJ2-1	TGTGCCAGCACCTCCCCGGGGTACAATGAGCAGTTCTTC	CASTSPGYNEQFF
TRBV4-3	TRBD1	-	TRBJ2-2	TGCGCCAGCAGCCAATCCAGTGGACAGGGATTCGGGGAGCTGTTTTTT	CASSQSSGQGFGELFF
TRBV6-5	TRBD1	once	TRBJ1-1	TGTGCCAGCAGTTACTTCTCACAGGGGAGCGGCACTGAAGCTTTCTTT	CASSYFSQGSGTEAFF
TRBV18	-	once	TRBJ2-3	TGTGCCAGCTCACCAAACGACTACACAGATACGCAGTATTTT	CASSPNDYTDTQYF
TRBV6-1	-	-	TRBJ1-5	TGTGCCAGCAGTGAATGGGGCGGACAGCCCCAGCATTTT	CASSEWGGQPQHF
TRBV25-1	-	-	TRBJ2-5	TGTGCCAGTGTCCAGGGGTTGCAAGAGACCCAGTACTTC	CASVQGLQETQYF
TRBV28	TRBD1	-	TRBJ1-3	TGTGCCAGCAGTGTACCCGGGGACAGGGGTAGAAACACCATATATTTT	CASSVPGDRGRNTIYF
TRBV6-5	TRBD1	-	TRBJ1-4	TGTGCCAGCAGTTACTCGTCGGGACAGGGTAATGAAAAACTGTTTTTT	CASSYSSGQGNEKLFF
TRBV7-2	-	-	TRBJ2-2	TGTGCCAGCAGGTCAGGGTACGCCGGGGAGCTGTTTTTT	CASRSGYAGELFF
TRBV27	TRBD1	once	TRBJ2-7	TGTGCCAGCAGGTTACAGGGGACCTACGAGCAGTACTTC	CASRLQGTYEQYF
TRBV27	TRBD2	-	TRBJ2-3	TGTGCCAGCAGTCCTACTAGCGTCAACACAGATACGCAGTATTTT	CASSPTSVNTDTQYF